These T cell receptor beta chains were read from a single sample in a study of cytomegalovirus exposure and HLA in healthy donors. The assay was immunoSEQ multiplex PCR, and TCRdb's table has in-frame clones only and misses some. The sample lists 100,000 to 150,000 clones, roughly 80% occurring once. The sequenced material came from PBMCs. All receptors come from a male donor in good health and CMV-seronegative. The CDR3 runs from the conserved cysteine through the conserved F or W. Each record gives: V gene, J gene, D gene, CDR3 length, clone size, CDR3 protein, CDR3 DNA. The D gene is left open where the match is weak. Clone size is stated in some rows and not others, as once, few, many or a class when expanded.

>TRBV5-6|TRBJ2-5|TRBD2|17|few
CASSFKLAGRYQETQYF
TGTGCCAGCAGCTTTAAACTAGCGGGGAGGTACCAAGAGACCCAGTACTTC
>TRBV7-9|TRBJ2-7|NA|16|NA
CASSPTMIGLSYEQYF
TGTGCCAGCAGCCCAACCATGATAGGACTCTCCTACGAGCAGTACTTC
>TRBV7-9|TRBJ2-1|TRBD2|16|NA
CASILTRSGDPYEQFF
TGTGCCAGCATCTTAACACGGAGCGGGGACCCCTATGAGCAGTTCTTC
>TRBV19|TRBJ2-2|TRBD2|16|medium-sized
CASSIKAGGPSGELFF
TGTGCCAGTAGTATAAAGGCGGGAGGGCCCTCCGGGGAGCTGTTTTTT
>TRBV6-5|TRBJ1-2|NA|14|NA
CASSYNGQAFGYTF
TGTGCCAGCAGTTACAACGGACAAGCCTTTGGCTACACCTTC
>TRBV11-2|TRBJ2-7|TRBD2|15|NA
CASSLAAGGVYEQYF
TGTGCCAGCAGCTTAGCGGCGGGGGGCGTGTACGAGCAGTACTTC
>TRBV7-2|TRBJ2-7|NA|12|few
CASSFNSYEQYF
TGTGCCAGCAGCTTCAACTCCTACGAGCAGTACTTC
>TRBV27|TRBJ2-7|TRBD1|14|NA
CASRYRGGSYEQYF
TGTGCCAGCAGGTACAGGGGTGGGTCCTACGAGCAGTACTTC
>TRBV7-3|TRBJ2-1|NA|15|NA
CASSLQGGTNNEQFF
TGTGCCAGCAGCCTCCAGGGCGGCACTAACAATGAGCAGTTCTTC
>TRBV27|TRBJ1-2|TRBD1|17|NA
CASSTGISAGEKIGYTF
TGTGCCAGCTCGACAGGGATATCTGCCGGGGAAAAGATAGGCTACACCTTC
>TRBV28|TRBJ1-6|TRBD1|16|NA
CASSGDSLGDNSPLHF
TGTGCCAGCAGCGGGGACAGTCTTGGGGATAATTCACCCCTCCACTTT
>TRBV11-2|TRBJ2-7|TRBD2|16|NA
CASSPRGVAGLYEQYF
TGTGCCAGCAGCCCCCGAGGAGTAGCGGGCCTCTACGAGCAGTACTTC
>TRBV19|TRBJ1-1|NA|14|few
CASKYGGDNTEAFF
TGTGCCAGTAAGTATGGGGGCGACAACACTGAAGCTTTCTTT
>TRBV28|TRBJ1-2|NA|12|NA
CASSSGVYGYTF
TGTGCCAGCAGTTCGGGAGTCTATGGCTACACCTTC
>TRBV5-1|TRBJ1-3|NA|15|NA
CASSREGLSGNTIYF
TGCGCCAGCAGCCGCGAGGGCCTCTCTGGAAACACCATATATTTT
>TRBV6-5|TRBJ2-5|TRBD1|14|NA
CASSGTGNGETQYF
TGTGCCAGCAGTGGGACAGGTAACGGGGAGACCCAGTACTTC
>TRBV30|TRBJ2-6|TRBD1|15|NA
CAWVGTGAGANVLTF
TGTGCCTGGGTTGGAACAGGGGCCGGGGCCAACGTCCTGACTTTC
>TRBV7-2|TRBJ2-3|NA|14|NA
CASSLWGGPDTQYF
TGTGCCAGCAGCTTGTGGGGGGGGCCAGATACGCAGTATTTT
>TRBV18|TRBJ1-2|TRBD1|14|NA
CASLPGTGGYGYTF
TGTGCCAGCTTACCCGGGACAGGGGGTTATGGCTACACCTTC
>TRBV11-2|TRBJ2-7|NA|14|NA
CASSLDLGTYEQYF
TGTGCCAGCAGCTTAGATCTGGGCACCTACGAGCAGTACTTC
>TRBV5-1|TRBJ1-6|TRBD1|16|once
CASSLRPDRGNSPLHF
TGCGCCAGCAGCTTGCGCCCGGACAGGGGGAACTCTCCCCTCCACTTT
>TRBV30|TRBJ2-7|TRBD2|12|once
CAWSWGGYEQYF
TGTGCCTGGAGTTGGGGGGGGTACGAGCAGTACTTC
>TRBV27|TRBJ1-2|TRBD1|16|NA
CASSYGQGAMGYGYTF
TGTGCCAGCAGTTACGGACAGGGGGCAATGGGCTATGGCTACACCTTC
>TRBV28|TRBJ2-1|NA|15|NA
CASSLLGGGADEQFF
TGTGCCAGCAGTTTACTGGGGGGGGGCGCGGATGAGCAGTTCTTC
>TRBV19|TRBJ2-3|TRBD2|16|once
CASSIAGTSGGATQYF
TGTGCCAGTAGTATCGCTGGGACTAGCGGGGGGGCTACGCAGTATTTT
>TRBV30|TRBJ1-2|NA|13|NA
CAWIWKQGGGYTF
TGTGCCTGGATTTGGAAACAGGGTGGTGGCTACACCTTC
>TRBV9|TRBJ2-2|TRBD2|15|NA
CASSSYGGDTGELFF
TGTGCCAGCAGCTCCTATGGGGGGGACACCGGGGAGCTGTTTTTT